This TCR beta chain is drawn from a study of blood T cells in healthy people across ages. Overall study results and limits: Unsorted PBMC input precluded a conclusive naive versus antigen-experienced comparison.

The CDR3 is made up of 13 amino acids. Germline CDR1 is MNHEY and CDR2 is SVGAGI. Comment on this clonotype: What it binds is not known.

Then a second PCR, running roughly 7 to 11 cycles, was carried out with a sample-barcoded 5' primer and a J-beta primer mix. TCRdb processed the 5' RACE reads anew with MiXCR; each CDR3 protein has one entry. The table lists around 1,800,000 distinct CDR3 sequences, 39% of them singletons. Sequencing used blood. The V call is TRBV6-5, the J call TRBJ2-7, with TRBD1 identical over 7 bases. The tail of the sequence fits TRBJ2-5 better, so the J call may be wrong. The receptor was isolated from a human donor in good health. CDR3 residues: CASTFRGTETQYF. The CDR3 DNA reads as TGTGCCAGCACTTTCAGGGGGACAGAGACCCAGTACTTC.